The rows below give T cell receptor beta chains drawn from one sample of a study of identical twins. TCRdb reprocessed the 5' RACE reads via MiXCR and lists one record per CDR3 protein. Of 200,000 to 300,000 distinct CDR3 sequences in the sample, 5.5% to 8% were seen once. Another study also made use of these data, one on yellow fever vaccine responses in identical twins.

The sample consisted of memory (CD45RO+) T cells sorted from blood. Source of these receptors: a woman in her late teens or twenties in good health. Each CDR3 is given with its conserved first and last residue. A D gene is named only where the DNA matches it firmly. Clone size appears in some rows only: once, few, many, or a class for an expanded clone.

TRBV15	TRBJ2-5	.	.	CATSRNLELKTQYF	TGTGCCACCAGCCGAAATTTAGAGTTAAAGACCCAGTACTTC
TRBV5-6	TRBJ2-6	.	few	CASSFDRLGANVLTF	TGTGCCAGCAGCTTCGACAGGCTGGGGGCCAACGTCCTGACTTTC
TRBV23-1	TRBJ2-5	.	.	CASSQCQRASIQETQYF	TGCGCCAGCAGTCAATGCCAGCGGGCCTCGATCCAAGAGACCCAGTACTTC
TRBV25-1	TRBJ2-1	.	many	CASSEPGLINEQFF	TGTGCCAGCAGTGAGCCGGGACTGATCAATGAGCAGTTCTTC
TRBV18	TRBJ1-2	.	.	CASSPGQAYGYTF	TGTGCCAGCTCACCAGGGCAGGCTTATGGCTACACCTTC
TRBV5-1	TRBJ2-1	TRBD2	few	CASSRTSGYNEQFF	TGCGCCAGCAGCCGGACTAGCGGCTACAATGAGCAGTTCTTC
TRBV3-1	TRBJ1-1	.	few	CASARGRNTEAFF	TGTGCCAGCGCAAGGGGTAGGAACACTGAAGCTTTCTTT
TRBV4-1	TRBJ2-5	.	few	CASSPKVAERAQYF	TGCGCCAGCAGCCCGAAAGTTGCGGAGAGGGCCCAGTACTTC
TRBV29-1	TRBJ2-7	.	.	CSVSSGGYEQYF	TGCAGCGTTTCTTCTGGGGGATACGAGCAGTACTTC
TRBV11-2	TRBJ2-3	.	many	CASSPVVDTQYF	TGTGCCAGCAGCCCCGTGGTAGATACGCAGTATTTT
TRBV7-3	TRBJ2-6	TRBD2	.	CASSLRTGGVGGANVLTF	TGTGCCAGCAGCTTAAGGACGGGGGGTGTTGGAGGGGCCAACGTCCTGACTTTC
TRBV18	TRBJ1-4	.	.	CASSRNHVATNEKLFF	TGTGCCAGCTCACGAAACCACGTGGCAACTAATGAAAAACTGTTTTTT
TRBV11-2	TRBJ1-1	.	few	CASSALWLPTEAFF	TGTGCCAGCAGCGCTCTGTGGCTACCCACTGAAGCTTTCTTT
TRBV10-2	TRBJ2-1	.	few	CASNDKSYNEQFF	TGCGCCAGCAACGACAAAAGCTACAATGAGCAGTTCTTC
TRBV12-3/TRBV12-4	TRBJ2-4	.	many	CASSKLSGHLAKNIQYF	TGTGCCAGCAGTAAACTCAGCGGTCATCTAGCCAAAAACATTCAGTACTTC
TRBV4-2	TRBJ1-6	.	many	CASSQGSSYSPLHF	TGTGCCAGCAGCCAGGGGAGTTCATACTCACCCCTCCACTTT
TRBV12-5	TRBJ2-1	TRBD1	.	CASGLRGPQSYNEQFF	TGTGCTAGTGGGCTTAGGGGGCCCCAGAGCTACAATGAGCAGTTCTTC
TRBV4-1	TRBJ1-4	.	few	CASSPAWEGEKLFF	TGCGCCAGCAGCCCGGCATGGGAAGGAGAAAAACTGTTTTTT
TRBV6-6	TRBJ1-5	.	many	CASRKYSNQPQHF	TGTGCCAGCAGAAAATATAGCAATCAGCCCCAGCATTTT
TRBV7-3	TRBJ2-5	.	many	CASSLFEGGETQYF	TGTGCCAGCAGCTTATTCGAGGGAGGAGAGACCCAGTACTTC
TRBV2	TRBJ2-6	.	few	CASREQLSGANVLTF	TGTGCCAGCAGGGAACAGCTCTCTGGGGCCAACGTCCTGACTTTC
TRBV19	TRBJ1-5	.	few	CASSIAGKNQPQHF	TGTGCCAGTAGTATCGCGGGGAAAAATCAGCCCCAGCATTTT
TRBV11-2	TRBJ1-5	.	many	CASSLEAQGQPQHF	TGTGCCAGCAGCTTAGAAGCGCAGGGTCAGCCCCAGCATTTT
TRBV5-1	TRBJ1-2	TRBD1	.	CASRSGTADNYGYTF	TGCGCCAGCAGGTCCGGGACAGCTGATAACTATGGCTACACCTTC
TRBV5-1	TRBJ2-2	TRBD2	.	CASSPRASGDGELFF	TGCGCCAGCAGCCCGAGGGCTAGCGGGGACGGGGAGCTGTTTTTT
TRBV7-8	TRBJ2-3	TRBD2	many	CASSPRTSGTDTQYF	TGTGCCAGCAGCCCCCGGACTAGCGGCACAGATACGCAGTATTTT